This record covers a single T cell receptor beta chain. Its antigen is not identified. With 60 Vbeta and 13 Jbeta primers, the PCR was carried out. Clones were sequenced by immunoSEQ multiplex PCR, and TCRdb holds only the in-frame ones, with some missing. The sample has roughly 180,000 clones, roughly 83% seen once. CDR1 SGHNT and CDR2 YYREEE come from the germline V gene (reference sequence). V gave up 9 bases and J gave up 10 bases; unmatched junction bases: 9. This CDR3 has 13 amino acids. This specimen belongs to a study of cytomegalovirus exposure and HLA in healthy donors. General observations from the study: 16,951 TCR beta sequences were associated with HLA alleles at 0.05 false discovery rate in a later analysis.

Sequencing was done on a sample of PBMCs. The clonotype was recovered from a boy between 2 and 10 years old in good health and CMV-seronegative. This chain uses TRBV5-4 with TRBJ1-6; 8 bases agree with TRBD1. CDR3 residues: CATTTGEGSPLHF. The CDR3 DNA reads as TGTGCCACCACGACAGGGGAAGGATCACCCCTCCACTTT.